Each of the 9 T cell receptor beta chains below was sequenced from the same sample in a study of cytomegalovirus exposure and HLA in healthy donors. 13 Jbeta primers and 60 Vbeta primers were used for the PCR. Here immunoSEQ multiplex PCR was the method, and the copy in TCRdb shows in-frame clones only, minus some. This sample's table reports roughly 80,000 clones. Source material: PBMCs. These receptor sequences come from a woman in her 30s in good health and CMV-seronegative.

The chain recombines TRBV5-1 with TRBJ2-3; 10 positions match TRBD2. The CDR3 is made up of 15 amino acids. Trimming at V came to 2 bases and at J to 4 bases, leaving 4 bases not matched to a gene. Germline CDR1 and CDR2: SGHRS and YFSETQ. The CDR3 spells CASSLLAGTADTQYF. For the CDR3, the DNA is TGCGCCAGCAGCTTACTAGCGGGGACGGCAGATACGCAGTATTTT.

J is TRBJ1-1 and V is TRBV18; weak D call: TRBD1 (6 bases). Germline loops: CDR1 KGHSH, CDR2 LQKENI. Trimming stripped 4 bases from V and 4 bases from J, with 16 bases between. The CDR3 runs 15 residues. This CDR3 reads CASSRDKGWGTEAFF. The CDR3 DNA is TGTGCCAGCTCACGGGACAAGGGGTGGGGCACTGAAGCTTTCTTT.

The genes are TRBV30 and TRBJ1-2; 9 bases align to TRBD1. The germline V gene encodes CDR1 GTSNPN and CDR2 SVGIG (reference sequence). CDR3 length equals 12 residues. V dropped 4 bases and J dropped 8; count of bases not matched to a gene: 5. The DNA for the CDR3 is TGTGCCTGGACGACAGGGGGATGGGGCTACACCTTC. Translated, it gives CAWTTGGWGYTF.

The CDR3 reads CASGPPQGPQYYEQYF. Here the CDR3 DNA reads TGCGCCAGCGGTCCCCCCCAGGGCCCCCAATACTACGAGCAGTACTTC. This sequence joins TRBV4-1 and TRBJ2-7; D might be TRBD1 (5 bases). This CDR3 contains 16 residues. Germline values: CDR1 MGHRA, CDR2 YSYEKL. V was trimmed by 8 bases and J by 3 bases, leaving 23 bases between them.

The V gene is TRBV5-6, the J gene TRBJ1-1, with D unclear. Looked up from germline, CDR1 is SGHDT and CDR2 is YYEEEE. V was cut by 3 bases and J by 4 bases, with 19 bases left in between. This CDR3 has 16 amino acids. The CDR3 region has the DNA TGTGCCAGCAGCTCGACCGTCGTGGTTCGGAGCACTGAAGCTTTCTTT. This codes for CASSSTVVVRSTEAFF.

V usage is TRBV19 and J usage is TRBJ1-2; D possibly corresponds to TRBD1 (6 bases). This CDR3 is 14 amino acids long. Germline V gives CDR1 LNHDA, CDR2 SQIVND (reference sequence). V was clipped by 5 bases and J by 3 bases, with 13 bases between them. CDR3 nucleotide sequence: TGTGCCAGTAGTCAAGGACAGATCTACTATGGCTACACCTTC. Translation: CASSQGQIYYGYTF.

CDR3 nucleotide sequence: TGTGCCAGCAGCTTAGGCCTACTAGCGGGAGTAAAGAATGAGCAGTTCTTC. Its translation: CASSLGLLAGVKNEQFF. This chain joins TRBV11-2 and TRBJ2-1, with 11 bases identical to TRBD2. The length of the CDR3 is 17 residues. The V segment lost 1 base and the J segment 7 bases; nucleotides outside the gene matches: 9. Germline V gene sequence: CDR1 SGHAT, CDR2 FQNNGV.

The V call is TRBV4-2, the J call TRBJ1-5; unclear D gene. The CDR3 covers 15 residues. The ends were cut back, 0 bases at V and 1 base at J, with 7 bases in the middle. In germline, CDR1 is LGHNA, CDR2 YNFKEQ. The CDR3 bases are TGTGCCAGCAGCCAAGAAGGAGCCAGCAATCAGCCCCAGCATTTT. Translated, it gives CASSQEGASNQPQHF.

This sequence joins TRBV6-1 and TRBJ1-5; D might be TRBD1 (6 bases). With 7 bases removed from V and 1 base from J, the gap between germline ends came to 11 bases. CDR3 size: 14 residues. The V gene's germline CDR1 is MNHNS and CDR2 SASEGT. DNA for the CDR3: TGTGCCAGCATCGGGGACACAAGCAATCAGCCCCAGCATTTT. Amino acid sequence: CASIGDTSNQPQHF.